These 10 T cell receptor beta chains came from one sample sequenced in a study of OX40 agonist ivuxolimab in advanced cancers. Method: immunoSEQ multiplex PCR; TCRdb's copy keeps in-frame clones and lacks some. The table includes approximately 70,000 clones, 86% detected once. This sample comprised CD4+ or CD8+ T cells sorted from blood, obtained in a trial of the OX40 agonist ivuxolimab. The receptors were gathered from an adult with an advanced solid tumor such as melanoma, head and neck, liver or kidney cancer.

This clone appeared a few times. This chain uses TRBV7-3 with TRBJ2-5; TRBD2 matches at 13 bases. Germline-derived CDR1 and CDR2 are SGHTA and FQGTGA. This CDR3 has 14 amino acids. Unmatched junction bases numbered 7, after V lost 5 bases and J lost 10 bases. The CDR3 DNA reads TGTGCCAGCAGCACCGGGACTAGCGGGGCGTTCCAGTACTTC. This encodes CASSTGTSGAFQYF.

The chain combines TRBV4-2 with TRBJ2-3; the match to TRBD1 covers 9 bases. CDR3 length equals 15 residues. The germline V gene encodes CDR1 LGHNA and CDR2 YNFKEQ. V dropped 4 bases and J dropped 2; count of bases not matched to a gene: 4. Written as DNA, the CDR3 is TGTGCCAGCAGCCCCCGGACAGGGGCCACAGATACGCAGTATTTT. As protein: CASSPRTGATDTQYF.

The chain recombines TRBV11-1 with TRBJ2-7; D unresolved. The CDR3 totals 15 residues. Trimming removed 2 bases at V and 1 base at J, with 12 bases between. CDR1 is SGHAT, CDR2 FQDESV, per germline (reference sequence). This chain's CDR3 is CASSLPGPSSYEQYF. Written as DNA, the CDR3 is TGTGCCAGCAGCTTACCGGGCCCCTCATCCTACGAGCAGTACTTC.

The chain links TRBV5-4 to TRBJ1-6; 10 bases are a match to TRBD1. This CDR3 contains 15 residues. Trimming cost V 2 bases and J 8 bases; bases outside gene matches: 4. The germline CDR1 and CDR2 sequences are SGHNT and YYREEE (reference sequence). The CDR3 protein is CASSFGTGDYSPLHF. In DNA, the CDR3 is TGTGCCAGCAGCTTCGGGACAGGGGATTATTCACCCCTCCACTTT.

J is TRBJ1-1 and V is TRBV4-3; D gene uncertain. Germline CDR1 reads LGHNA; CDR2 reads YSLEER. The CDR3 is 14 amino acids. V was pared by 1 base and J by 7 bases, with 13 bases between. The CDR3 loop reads CASSQVGSQNEAFF. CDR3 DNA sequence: TGCGCCAGCAGCCAAGTTGGCAGCCAAAATGAAGCTTTCTTT.

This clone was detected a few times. The CDR3 nucleotides read TGTGCCATCAGTGAAGGAGAGACCCAGTACTTC. It codes for CAISEGETQYF. The rearrangement joins TRBV10-3 to TRBJ2-5; no definite D call. CDR1 ENHRY and CDR2 SYGVKD come from the germline V gene. Trimming removed 3 bases from V and 4 bases from J, with 3 bases in between. This CDR3 region has 11 residues.

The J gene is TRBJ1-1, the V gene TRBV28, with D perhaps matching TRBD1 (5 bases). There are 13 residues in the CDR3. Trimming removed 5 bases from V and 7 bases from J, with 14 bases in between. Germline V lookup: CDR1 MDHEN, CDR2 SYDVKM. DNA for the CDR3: TGTGCCAGCAGTCGAACAGGAATATATGAAGCTTTCTTT. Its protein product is CASSRTGIYEAFF.

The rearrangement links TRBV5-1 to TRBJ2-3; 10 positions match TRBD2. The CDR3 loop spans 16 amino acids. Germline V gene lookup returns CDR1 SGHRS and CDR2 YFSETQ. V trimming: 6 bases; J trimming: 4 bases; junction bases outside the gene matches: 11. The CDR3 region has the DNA TGCGCCAGCAACCAAGACAGCGGGGGGGCGGCAGATACGCAGTATTTT. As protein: CASNQDSGGAADTQYF. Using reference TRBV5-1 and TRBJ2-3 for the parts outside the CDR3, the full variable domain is KAGVTQTPRYLIKTRGQQVTLSCSPISGHRSVSWYQQTPGQGLQFLFEYFSETQRNKGNFPGRFSGRQFSNSRSEMNVSTLELGDSALYLCASNQDSGGAADTQYFGPGTRLTVL.

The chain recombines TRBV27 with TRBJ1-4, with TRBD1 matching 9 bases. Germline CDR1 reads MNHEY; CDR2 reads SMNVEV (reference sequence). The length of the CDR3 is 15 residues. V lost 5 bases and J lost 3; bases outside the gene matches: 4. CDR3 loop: CASSTTGGANEKLFF. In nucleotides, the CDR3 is TGTGCCAGCAGTACTACAGGGGGCGCTAATGAAAAACTGTTTTTT. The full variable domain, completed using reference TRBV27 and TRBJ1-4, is EAQVTQNPRYLITVTGKKLTVTCSQNMNHEYMSWYRQDPGLGLRQIYYSMNVEVTDKGDVPEGYKVSRKEKRNFPLILESPSPNQTSLYFCASSTTGGANEKLFFGSGTQLSVL.

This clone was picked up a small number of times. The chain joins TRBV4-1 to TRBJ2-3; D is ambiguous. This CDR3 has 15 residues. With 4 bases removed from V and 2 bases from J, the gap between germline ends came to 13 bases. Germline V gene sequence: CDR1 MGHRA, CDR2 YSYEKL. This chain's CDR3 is CASSPVWRPTDTQYF. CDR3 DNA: TGCGCCAGCAGCCCCGTTTGGCGCCCCACAGATACGCAGTATTTT.